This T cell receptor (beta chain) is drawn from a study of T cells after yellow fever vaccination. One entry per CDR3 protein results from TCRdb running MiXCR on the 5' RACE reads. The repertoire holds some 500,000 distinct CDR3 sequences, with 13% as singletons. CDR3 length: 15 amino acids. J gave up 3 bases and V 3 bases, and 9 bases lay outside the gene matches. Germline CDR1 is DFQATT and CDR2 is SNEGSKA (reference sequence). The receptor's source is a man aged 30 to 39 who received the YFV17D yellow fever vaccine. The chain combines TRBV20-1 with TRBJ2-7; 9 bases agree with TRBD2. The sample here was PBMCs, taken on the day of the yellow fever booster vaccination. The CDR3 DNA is TGCAGTGCTAGGGAAGGGACTAGCAAGAACTACGAGCAGTACTTC. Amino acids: CSAREGTSKNYEQYF.